This note documents a single T cell receptor (beta chain) sequence. Data came from immunoSEQ multiplex PCR; TCRdb stores just in-frame clones and leaves some out. In the table there are about 76,000 clones, over 70% of which are singletons. The sample comes from a study of blood T cell repertoires in COVID-19. The CDR3 length is 13 residues. V lost 3 bases to trimming and J lost 0 bases, with 3 bases between them. The sequenced material came from peripheral blood. The clonotype was recovered from a man over 45 with active COVID-19. The genes are TRBV12-3 or TRBV12-4 and TRBJ1-3; D is unclear. Written as DNA, the CDR3 is TGTGCCAGCAGTTTCGGCTCTGGAAACACCATATATTTT. Translated: CASSFGSGNTIYF.